The T cell receptor (beta chain) described here comes from a study of blood T cell repertoires in COVID-19. In the study overall: Sample material is recorded as cDNA or gDNA derived from T cells, B-cell-depleted T cells, or PBMCs.

The method was immunoSEQ multiplex PCR; TCRdb's version includes in-frame clones alone and lacks a portion of them. The table includes over 90,000 clones, about 90% detected once. The germline V gene has CDR1 LGHNA and CDR2 YNFKEQ. Trimming pared 1 base from V and 0 bases from J, leaving 6 bases between. The CDR3 is 15 residues long. This TCR derives from a man in his fifties or sixties in a cohort sampled during active COVID-19. The V gene is TRBV4-2, the J gene TRBJ2-2; D remains ambiguous. Source material: peripheral blood. In DNA, the CDR3 is TGTGCCAGCAGCCAAGGGGCTGCGAACACCGGGGAGCTGTTTTTT. Translated, it gives CASSQGAANTGELFF.